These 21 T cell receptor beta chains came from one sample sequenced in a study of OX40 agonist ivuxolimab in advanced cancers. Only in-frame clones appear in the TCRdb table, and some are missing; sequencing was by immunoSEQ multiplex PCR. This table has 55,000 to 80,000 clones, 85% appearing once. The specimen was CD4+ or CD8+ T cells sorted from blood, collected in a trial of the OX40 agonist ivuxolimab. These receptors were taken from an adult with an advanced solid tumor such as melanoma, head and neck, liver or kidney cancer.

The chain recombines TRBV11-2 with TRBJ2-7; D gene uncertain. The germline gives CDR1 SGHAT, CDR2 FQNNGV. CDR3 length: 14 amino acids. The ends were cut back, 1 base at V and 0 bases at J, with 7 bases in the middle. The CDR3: CASSLGHSSYEQYF. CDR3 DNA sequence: TGTGCCAGCAGCTTAGGCCATAGCTCCTACGAGCAGTACTTC. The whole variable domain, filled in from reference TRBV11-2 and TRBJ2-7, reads EAGVAQSPRYKIIEKRQSVAFWCNPISGHATLYWYQQILGQGPKLLIQFQNNGVVDDSQLPKDRFSAERLKGVDSTLKIQPAKLEDSAVYLCASSLGHSSYEQYFGPGTRLTVT.

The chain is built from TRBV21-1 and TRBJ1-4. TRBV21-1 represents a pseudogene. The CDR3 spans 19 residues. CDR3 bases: TGTGCCAGCAGCAAAAAAAACGGGTGGACGGGCCAGTTTAATGAAAAACTGTTTTTT. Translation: CASSKKNGWTGQFNEKLFF.

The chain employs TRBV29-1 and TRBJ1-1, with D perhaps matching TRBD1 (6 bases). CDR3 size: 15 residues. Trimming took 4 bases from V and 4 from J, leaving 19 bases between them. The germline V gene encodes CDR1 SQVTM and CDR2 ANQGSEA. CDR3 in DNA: TGCAGCGTTGCTGGGGGCAGTTTATCAGTCACTGAAGCTTTCTTT. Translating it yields CSVAGGSLSVTEAFF.

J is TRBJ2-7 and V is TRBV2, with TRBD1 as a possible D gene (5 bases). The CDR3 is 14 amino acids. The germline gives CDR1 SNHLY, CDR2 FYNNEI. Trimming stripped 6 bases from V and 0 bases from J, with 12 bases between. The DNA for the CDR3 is TGTGCCAGCAGGGCCGTGCAGGGCTCCTACGAGCAGTACTTC. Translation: CASRAVQGSYEQYF.

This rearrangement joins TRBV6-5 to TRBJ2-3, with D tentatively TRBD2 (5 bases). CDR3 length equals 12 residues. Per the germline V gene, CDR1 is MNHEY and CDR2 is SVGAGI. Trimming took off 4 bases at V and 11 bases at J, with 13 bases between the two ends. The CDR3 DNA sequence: TGTGCCAGCAGTTCCCGAGGGATGAAGCAGTATTTT. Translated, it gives CASSSRGMKQYF.

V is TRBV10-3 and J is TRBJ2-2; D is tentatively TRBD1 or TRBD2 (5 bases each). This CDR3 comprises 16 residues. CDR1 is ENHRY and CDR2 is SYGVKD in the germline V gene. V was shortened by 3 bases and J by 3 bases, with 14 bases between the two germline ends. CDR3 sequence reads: CAISDVSGSDTGELFF. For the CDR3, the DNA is TGTGCCATCAGTGATGTATCAGGGAGCGACACCGGGGAGCTGTTTTTT.

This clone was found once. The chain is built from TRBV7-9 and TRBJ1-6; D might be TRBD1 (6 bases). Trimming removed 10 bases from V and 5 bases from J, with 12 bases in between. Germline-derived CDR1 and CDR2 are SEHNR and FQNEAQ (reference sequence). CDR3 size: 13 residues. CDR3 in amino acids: CATGQINNSPLHF. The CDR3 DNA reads TGTGCCACTGGACAGATAAATAATTCACCCCTCCACTTT.

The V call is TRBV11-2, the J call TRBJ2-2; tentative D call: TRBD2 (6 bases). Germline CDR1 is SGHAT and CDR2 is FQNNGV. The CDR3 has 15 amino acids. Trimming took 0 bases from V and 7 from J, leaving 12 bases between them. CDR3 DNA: TGTGCCAGCAGCTTAGATCGTGGGGGAGGCGGGGAGCTGTTTTTT. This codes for CASSLDRGGGGELFF.

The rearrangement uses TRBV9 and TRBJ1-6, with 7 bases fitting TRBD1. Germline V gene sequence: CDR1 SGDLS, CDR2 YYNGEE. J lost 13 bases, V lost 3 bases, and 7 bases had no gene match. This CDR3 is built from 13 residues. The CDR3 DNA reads TGTGCCAGCAGCGGGACAGGACGGGGGCCCCTCCACTTT. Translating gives CASSGTGRGPLHF.

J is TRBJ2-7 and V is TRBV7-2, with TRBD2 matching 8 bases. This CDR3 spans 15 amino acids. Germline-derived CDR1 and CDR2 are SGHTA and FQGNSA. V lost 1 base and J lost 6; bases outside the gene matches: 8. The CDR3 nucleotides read TGTGCCAGCAGCTTAGGCGGGGGGAAAGGCTCCGAGCAGTACTTC. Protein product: CASSLGGGKGSEQYF. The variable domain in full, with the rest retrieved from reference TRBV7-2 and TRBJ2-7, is GAGVSQSPSNKVTEKGKDVELRCDPISGHTALYWYRQSLGQGLEFLIYFQGNSAPDKSGLPSDRFSAERTGGSVSTLTIQRTQQEDSAVYLCASSLGGGKGSEQYFGPGTRLTVT.

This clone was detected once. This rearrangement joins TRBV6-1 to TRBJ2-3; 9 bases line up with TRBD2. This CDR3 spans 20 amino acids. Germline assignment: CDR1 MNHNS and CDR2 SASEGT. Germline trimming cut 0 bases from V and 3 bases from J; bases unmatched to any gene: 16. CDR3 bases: TGTGCCAGCAGTGAAGCGTTTACTATTGCGGGAGGGCCTTGGACAGATACGCAGTATTTT. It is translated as CASSEAFTIAGGPWTDTQYF.

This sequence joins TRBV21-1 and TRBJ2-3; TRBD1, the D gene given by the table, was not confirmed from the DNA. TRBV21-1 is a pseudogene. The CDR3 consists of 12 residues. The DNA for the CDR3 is TGTGCCTTACTTCGACAGACAGATACGCAGTATTTT. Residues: CALLRQTDTQYF.

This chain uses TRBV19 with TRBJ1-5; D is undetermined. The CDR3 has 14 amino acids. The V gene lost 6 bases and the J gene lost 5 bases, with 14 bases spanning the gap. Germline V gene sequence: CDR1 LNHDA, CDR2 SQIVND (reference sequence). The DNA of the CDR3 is TGTGCCAGTAGCCCGGGAGATCCGGATCAGCCCCAGCATTTT. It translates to CASSPGDPDQPQHF.

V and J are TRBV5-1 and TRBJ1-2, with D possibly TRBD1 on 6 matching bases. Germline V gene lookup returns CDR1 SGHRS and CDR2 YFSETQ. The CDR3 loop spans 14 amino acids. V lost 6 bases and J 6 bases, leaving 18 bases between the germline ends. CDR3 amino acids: CASTQSTGNHGYTF. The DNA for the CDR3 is TGCGCCAGCACACAGTCGACAGGAAACCATGGCTACACCTTC.

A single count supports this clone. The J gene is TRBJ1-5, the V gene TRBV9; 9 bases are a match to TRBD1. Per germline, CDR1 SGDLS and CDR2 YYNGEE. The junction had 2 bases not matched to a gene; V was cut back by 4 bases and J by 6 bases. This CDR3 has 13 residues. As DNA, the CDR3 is TGTGCCAGCAGCTCGGGACAGGGTCAGCCCCAGCATTTT. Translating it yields CASSSGQGQPQHF.

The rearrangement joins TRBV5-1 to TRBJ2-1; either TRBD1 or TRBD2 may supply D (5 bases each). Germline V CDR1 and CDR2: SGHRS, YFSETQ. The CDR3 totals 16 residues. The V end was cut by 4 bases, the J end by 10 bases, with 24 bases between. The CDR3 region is CASSLGSGTFHGEQFF. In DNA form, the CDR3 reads TGCGCCAGCAGCCTGGGATCCGGGACCTTTCACGGCGAGCAGTTCTTC.

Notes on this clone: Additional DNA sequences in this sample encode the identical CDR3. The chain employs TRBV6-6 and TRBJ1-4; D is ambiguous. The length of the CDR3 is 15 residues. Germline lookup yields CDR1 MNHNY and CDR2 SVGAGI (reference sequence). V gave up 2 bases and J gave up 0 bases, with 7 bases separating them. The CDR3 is CASSYGPATNEKLFF. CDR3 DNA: TGTGCCAGCAGTTACGGGCCGGCAACTAATGAAAAACTGTTTTTT.

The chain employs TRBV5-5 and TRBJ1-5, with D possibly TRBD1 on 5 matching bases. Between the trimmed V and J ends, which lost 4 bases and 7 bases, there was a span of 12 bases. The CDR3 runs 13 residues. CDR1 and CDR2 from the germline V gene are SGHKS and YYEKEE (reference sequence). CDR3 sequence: CASSVREGQPQHF. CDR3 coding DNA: TGTGCCAGCAGCGTCAGGGAAGGACAGCCCCAGCATTTT.

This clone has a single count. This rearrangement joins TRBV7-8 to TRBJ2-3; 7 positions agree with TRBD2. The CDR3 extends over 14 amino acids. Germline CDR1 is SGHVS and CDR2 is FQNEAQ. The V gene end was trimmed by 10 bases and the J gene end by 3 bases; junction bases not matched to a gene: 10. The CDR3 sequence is CATTWRETTDTQYF. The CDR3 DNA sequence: TGTGCCACCACGTGGCGGGAGACAACAGATACGCAGTATTTT.

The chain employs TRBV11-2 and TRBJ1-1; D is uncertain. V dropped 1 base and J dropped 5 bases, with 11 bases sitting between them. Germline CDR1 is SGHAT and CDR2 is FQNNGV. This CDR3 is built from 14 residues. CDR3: CASSLGGGRTEAFF. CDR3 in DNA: TGTGCCAGCAGCTTAGGGGGAGGGAGAACTGAAGCTTTCTTT.

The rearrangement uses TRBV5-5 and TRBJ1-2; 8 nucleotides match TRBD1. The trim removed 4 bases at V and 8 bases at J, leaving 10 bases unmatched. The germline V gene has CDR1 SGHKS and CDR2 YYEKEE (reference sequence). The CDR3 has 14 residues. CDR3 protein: CASSQSRGPEGYTF. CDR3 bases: TGTGCCAGCAGCCAATCCAGGGGGCCTGAAGGCTACACCTTC. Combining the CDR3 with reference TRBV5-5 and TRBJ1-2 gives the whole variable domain DAGVTQSPTHLIKTRGQQVTLRCSPISGHKSVSWYQQVLGQGPQFIFQYYEKEERGRGNFPDRFSARQFPNYSSELNVNALLLGDSALYLCASSQSRGPEGYTFGSGTRLTVV.